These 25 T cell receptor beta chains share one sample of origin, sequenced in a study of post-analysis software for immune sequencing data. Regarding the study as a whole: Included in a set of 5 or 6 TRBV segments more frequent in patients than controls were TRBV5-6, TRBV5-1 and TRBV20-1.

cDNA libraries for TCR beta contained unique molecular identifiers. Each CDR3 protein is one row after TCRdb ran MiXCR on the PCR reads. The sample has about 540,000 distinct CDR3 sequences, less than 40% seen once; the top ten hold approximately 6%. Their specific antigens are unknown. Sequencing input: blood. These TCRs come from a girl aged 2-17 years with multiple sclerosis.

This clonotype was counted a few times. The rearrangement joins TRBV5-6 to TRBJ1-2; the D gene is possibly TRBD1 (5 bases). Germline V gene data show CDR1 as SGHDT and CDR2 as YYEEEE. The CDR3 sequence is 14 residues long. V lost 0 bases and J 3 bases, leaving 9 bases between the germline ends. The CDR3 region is CASSLEGVDYGYTF. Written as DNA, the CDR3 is TGTGCCAGCAGCTTGGAAGGGGTCGACTATGGCTACACCTTC.

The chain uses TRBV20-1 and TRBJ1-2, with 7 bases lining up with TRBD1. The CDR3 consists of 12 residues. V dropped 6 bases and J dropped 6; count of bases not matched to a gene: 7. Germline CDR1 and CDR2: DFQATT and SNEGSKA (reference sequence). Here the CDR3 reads CSARDRAHGYTF. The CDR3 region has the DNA TGCAGTGCCAGGGACAGAGCCCATGGCTACACCTTC.

For the CDR3, the DNA is TGTGCCAGCAGCGCCCGAACCGCCGATATTCAAGAGACCCAGTACTTC. It codes for CASSARTADIQETQYF. This sequence joins TRBV27 and TRBJ2-5, with unresolved D. Trimming removed 6 bases at V and 2 bases at J, with 19 bases between. CDR3 size: 16 residues. Germline V gene data show CDR1 as MNHEY and CDR2 as SMNVEV (reference sequence).

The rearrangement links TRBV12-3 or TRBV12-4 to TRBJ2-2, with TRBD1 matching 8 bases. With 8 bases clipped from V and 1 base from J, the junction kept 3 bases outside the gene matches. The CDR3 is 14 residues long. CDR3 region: CASGGTGNTGELFF. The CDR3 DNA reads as TGTGCCAGCGGCGGGACAGGGAACACCGGGGAGCTGTTTTTT.

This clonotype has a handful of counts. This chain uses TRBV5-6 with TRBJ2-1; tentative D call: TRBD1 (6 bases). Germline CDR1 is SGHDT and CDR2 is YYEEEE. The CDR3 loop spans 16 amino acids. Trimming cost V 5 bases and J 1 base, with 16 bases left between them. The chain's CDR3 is CASRAPTGLSYNEQFF. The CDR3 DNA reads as TGTGCCAGCAGGGCCCCGACAGGACTGTCCTACAATGAGCAGTTCTTC.

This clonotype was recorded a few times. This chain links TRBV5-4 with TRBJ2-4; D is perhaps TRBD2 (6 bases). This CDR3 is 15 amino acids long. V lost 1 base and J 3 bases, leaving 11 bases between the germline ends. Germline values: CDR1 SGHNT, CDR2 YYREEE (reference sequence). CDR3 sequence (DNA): TGTGCCAGCAGCTTGATGACGGGGGACAAAAACATTCAGTACTTC. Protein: CASSLMTGDKNIQYF. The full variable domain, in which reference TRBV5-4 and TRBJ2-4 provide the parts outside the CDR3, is ETGVTQSPTHLIKTRGQQVTLRCSSQSGHNTVSWYQQALGQGPQFIFQYYREEENGRGNFPPRFSGLQFPNYSSELNVNALELDDSALYLCASSLMTGDKNIQYFGAGTRLSVL.

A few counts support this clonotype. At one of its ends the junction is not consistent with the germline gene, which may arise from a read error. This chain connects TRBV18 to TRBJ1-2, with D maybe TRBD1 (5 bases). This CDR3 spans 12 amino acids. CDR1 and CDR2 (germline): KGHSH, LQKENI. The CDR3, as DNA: TGTACCAGCTCACCACGGGACTACGGCTACACCTTC. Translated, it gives CTSSPRDYGYTF. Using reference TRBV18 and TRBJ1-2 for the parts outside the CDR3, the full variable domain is NAGVMQNPRHLVRRRGQEARLRCSPMKGHSHVYWYRQLPEEGLKFMVYLQKENIIDESGMPKERFSAEFPKEGPSILRIQQVVRGDSAAYFCTSSPRDYGYTFGSGTRLTVV.

The CDR3 sequence: CASSLQGADKQFF. CDR3 DNA sequence: TGTGCCAGCAGTTTACAGGGGGCGGATAAGCAGTTCTTC. The rearrangement links TRBV27 to TRBJ2-1, with 8 bases aligning to TRBD1. The CDR3 contains 13 residues. Germline trimming cut 2 bases from V and 11 bases from J; bases unmatched to any gene: 5. The germline CDR1 and CDR2 sequences are MNHEY and SMNVEV (reference sequence).

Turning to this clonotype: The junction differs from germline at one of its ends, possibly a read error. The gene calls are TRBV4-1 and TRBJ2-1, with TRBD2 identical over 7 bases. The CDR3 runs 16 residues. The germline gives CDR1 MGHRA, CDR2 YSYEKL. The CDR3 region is CASSQDGSGSYNEQCF. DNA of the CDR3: TGCGCCAGCAGCCAAGATGGTAGCGGGTCCTACAATGAGCAGTGCTTC.

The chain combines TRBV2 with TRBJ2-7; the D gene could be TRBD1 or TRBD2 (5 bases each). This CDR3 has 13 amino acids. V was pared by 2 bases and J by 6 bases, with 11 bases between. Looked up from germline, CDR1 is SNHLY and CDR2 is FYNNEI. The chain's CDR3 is CASSEKRGGEQYF. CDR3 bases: TGTGCCAGCAGTGAAAAACGTGGGGGCGAGCAGTACTTC.

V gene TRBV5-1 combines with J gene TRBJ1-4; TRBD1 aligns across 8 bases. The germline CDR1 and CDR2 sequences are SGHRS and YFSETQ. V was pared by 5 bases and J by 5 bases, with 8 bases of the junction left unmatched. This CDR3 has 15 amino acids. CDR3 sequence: CASSRTGLQNEKLFF. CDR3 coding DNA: TGCGCCAGCAGTAGGACAGGGCTACAGAATGAAAAACTGTTTTTT.

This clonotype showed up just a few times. The CDR3 is CASSPRDAPMGETQYF. The CDR3 DNA follows: TGTGCCAGCAGCCCCCGGGACGCCCCGATGGGAGAGACCCAGTACTTC. The V call is TRBV7-9, the J call TRBJ2-5, with D perhaps given as TRBD1 or TRBD2 (5 bases each). Germline V gene lookup returns CDR1 SEHNR and CDR2 FQNEAQ (reference sequence). Trimming took 5 bases from V and 4 from J, leaving 20 bases between them. This CDR3 is built from 16 residues.

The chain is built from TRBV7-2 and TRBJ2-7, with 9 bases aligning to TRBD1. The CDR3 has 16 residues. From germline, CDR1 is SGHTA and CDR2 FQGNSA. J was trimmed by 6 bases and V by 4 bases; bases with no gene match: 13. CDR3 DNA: TGTGCCAGCAGCTCCGACCTACGACAGGGGGGCATCGAGCAGTACTTC. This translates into CASSSDLRQGGIEQYF.

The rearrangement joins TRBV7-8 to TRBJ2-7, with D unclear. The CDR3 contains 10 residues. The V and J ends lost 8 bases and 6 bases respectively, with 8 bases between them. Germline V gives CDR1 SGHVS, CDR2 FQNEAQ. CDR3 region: CASGGSEQYF. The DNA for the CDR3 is TGTGCCAGCGGTGGGTCCGAGCAGTACTTC. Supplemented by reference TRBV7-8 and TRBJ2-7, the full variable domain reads GAGVSQSPRYKVAKRGQDVALRCDPISGHVSLFWYQQALGQGPEFLTYFQNEAQLDKSGLPSDRFFAERPEGSVSTLKIQRTQQEDSAVYLCASGGSEQYFGPGTRLTVT.

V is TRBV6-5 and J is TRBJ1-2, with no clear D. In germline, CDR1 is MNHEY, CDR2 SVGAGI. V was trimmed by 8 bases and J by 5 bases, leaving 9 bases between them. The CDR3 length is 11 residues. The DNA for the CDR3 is TGTGCCAGCGGCAGGTTATATGGCTACACCTTC. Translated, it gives CASGRLYGYTF.

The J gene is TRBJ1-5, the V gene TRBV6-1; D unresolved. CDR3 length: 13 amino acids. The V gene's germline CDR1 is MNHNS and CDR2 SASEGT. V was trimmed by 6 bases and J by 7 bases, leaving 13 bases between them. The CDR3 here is CASRTTQLQPQHF. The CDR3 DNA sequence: TGTGCCAGCAGGACAACTCAACTACAGCCCCAGCATTTT.

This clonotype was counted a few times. The CDR3 sequence: CSARAGLEQFF. The CDR3 DNA reads as TGCAGTGCTAGAGCGGGCCTAGAGCAGTTCTTC. This sequence joins TRBV20-1 and TRBJ2-1, with D unclear. In germline, CDR1 is DFQATT, CDR2 SNEGSKA (reference sequence). The V and J ends lost 1 base and 10 bases respectively, with 8 bases between them. CDR3 length equals 11 residues.

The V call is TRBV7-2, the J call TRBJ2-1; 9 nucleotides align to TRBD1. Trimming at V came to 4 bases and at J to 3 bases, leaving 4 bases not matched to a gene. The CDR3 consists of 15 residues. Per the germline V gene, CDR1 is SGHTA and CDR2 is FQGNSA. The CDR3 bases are TGTGCCAGCAGCTCGGACAGGGGTCACTACAATGAGCAGTTCTTC. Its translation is CASSSDRGHYNEQFF. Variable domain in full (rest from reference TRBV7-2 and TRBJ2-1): GAGVSQSPSNKVTEKGKDVELRCDPISGHTALYWYRQSLGQGLEFLIYFQGNSAPDKSGLPSDRFSAERTGGSVSTLTIQRTQQEDSAVYLCASSSDRGHYNEQFFGPGTRLTVL.

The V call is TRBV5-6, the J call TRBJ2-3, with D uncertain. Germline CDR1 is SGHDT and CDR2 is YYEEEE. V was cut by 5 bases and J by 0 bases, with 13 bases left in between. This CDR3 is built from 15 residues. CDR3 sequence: CASRPTGLSTDTQYF. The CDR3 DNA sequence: TGTGCCAGCAGGCCGACGGGTCTGAGCACAGATACGCAGTATTTT. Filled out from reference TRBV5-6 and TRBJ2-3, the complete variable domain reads DAGVTQSPTHLIKTRGQQVTLRCSPKSGHDTVSWYQQALGQGPQFIFQYYEEEERQRGNFPDRFSGHQFPNYSSELNVNALLLGDSALYLCASRPTGLSTDTQYFGPGTRLTVL.

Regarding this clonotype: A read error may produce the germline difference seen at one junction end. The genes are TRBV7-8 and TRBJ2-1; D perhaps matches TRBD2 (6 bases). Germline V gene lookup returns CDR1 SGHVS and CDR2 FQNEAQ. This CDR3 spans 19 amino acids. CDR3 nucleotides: TGTGCCAGCAGCCAATGGGGACTCGGAAGGTCTCGCCTAAGGGATGAGCGGTTCTTC. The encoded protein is CASSQWGLGRSRLRDERFF. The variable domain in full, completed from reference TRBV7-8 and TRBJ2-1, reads GAGVSQSPRYKVAKRGQDVALRCDPISGHVSLFWYQQALGQGPEFLTYFQNEAQLDKSGLPSDRFFAERPEGSVSTLKIQRTQQEDSAVYLCASSQWGLGRSRLRDERFFGPGTRLTVL.

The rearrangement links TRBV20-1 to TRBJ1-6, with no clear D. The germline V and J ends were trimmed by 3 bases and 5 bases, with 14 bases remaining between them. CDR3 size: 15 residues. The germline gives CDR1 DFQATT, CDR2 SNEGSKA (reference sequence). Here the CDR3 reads CSASPPLLDNSPLHF. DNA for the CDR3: TGCAGTGCTAGTCCACCCCTCCTCGATAATTCACCCCTCCACTTT.

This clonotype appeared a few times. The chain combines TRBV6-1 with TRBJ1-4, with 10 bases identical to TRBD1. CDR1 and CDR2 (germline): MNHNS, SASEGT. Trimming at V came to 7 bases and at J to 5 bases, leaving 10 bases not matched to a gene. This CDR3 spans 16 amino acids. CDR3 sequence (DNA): TGTGCCAGCACCCTCGGGACAGGGGTCCGGAATGAAAAACTGTTTTTT. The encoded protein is CASTLGTGVRNEKLFF.

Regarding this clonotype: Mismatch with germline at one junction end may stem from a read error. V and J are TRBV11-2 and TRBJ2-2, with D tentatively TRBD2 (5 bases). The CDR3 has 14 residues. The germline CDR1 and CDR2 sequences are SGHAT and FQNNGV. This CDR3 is CASSLWPNTGERFF. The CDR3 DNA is TGTGCCAGCAGCTTATGGCCAAACACCGGGGAGCGGTTTTTT.

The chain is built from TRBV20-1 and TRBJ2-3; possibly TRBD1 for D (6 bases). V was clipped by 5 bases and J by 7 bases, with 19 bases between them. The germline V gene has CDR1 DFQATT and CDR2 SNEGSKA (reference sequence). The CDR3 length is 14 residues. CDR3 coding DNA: TGCAGTGCTGGCCGAAGGACAGCGCGGCATACGCAGTATTTT. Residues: CSAGRRTARHTQYF.

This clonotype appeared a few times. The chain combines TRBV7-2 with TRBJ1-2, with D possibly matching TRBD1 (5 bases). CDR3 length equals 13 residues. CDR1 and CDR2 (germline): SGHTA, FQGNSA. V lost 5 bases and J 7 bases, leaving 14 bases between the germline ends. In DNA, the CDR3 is TGTGCCAGCAGCCCCCGGGACTCGGGTGGCTACACCTTC. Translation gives CASSPRDSGGYTF.